This T cell receptor beta chain comes out of a study of T cell responses to AZD1222 COVID-19 vaccine. A word on this clone: Its target is unknown.

This CDR3 has 15 amino acids. In germline, CDR1 is SGHTA, CDR2 FQGNSA. The V segment lost 5 bases and the J segment 3 bases; nucleotides outside the gene matches: 7. Method: immunoSEQ multiplex PCR; TCRdb's copy keeps in-frame clones and lacks some. This table holds some 180,000 clones, 92% found once. Study-level points and caveats: Vaccine-related CD4 TCRs covered spike, predominating at 160-218 and 743-854.

The genes are TRBV7-2 and TRBJ2-7; 10 nucleotides line up with TRBD1. This clonotype was sampled from an adult who received the AZD1222 COVID-19 vaccine. Here the sequenced sample was peripheral blood, taken 28 days after the second AZD1222 dose. DNA for the CDR3: TGTGCCAGCAGCGGAGGACAGGGGGAGTTCTACGAGCAGTACTTC. Protein: CASSGGQGEFYEQYF.